Sequencing of this TCR beta chain was carried out in a study of blood T cell repertoires in COVID-19. Background on the study: Collection of acute and convalescent COVID-19 samples took place in the United States, Italy and Spain. T cells, B-cell-depleted T cells, or PBMCs supplied cDNA or gDNA.

Source study methods: Estimation of nucleated cell counts was performed using reference gene primer amplification. Produced via immunoSEQ multiplex PCR; TCRdb's table is partial and in-frame only. The D gene and trimming were derived from the DNA, and the V and J assignments and clone size from that table. Here the sample spans approximately 290,000 clones, 89% being singletons. V shed 0 bases and J 0 bases; nucleotides not matched to a gene: 7. This CDR3 comprises 18 residues. From germline, CDR1 is SGHRS and CDR2 YFSETQ. Source material: peripheral blood. This sequence was found in a woman aged 55-70 years with acute or convalescent COVID-19. The rearrangement uses TRBV5-1 and TRBJ2-2, with 8 bases fitting TRBD2. DNA of the CDR3: TGCGCCAGCAGCTTGGCCGAAGTAGCGGGGACGAACACCGGGGAGCTGTTTTTT. This codes for CASSLAEVAGTNTGELFF.